This T cell receptor beta chain was captured in a study of blood T cell repertoires in COVID-19. The overall study: T cells, B-cell-depleted T cells, or PBMCs provided the cDNA or gDNA that served as material.

This clone is a singleton in its sample. The repertoire was sequenced with immunoSEQ multiplex PCR; TCRdb's copy has only in-frame clones and lacks some. The data hold 80,000 or so clones, with 80% to 90% observed a single time. The CDR3 is 12 residues long. Trimming left V 8 bases short and J 5 bases short, with 11 bases between. Germline V CDR1 and CDR2: SGHNT, YENEEA. This sequence was found in a human donor in a cohort sampled during active COVID-19. Sequencing used peripheral blood. The chain recombines TRBV11-3 with TRBJ2-3, with D possibly TRBD2 on 5 matching bases. This CDR3 reads CASEGREDTQYF. In nucleotides, the CDR3 is TGTGCCAGCGAGGGTCGCGAAGATACGCAGTATTTT.